This T cell receptor beta chain was sequenced during a study of OX40 agonist ivuxolimab in advanced cancers. Concerning this clone: This same CDR3 is encoded by further DNA sequences in the sample.

Repertoires were generated with immunoSEQ multiplex PCR, while TCRdb's copy carries only in-frame clones and drops some. The sample has around 18,000 clones, roughly 80% seen once. CDR3 length equals 12 residues. The germline V and J ends were trimmed by 3 bases and 5 bases, with 7 bases remaining between them. Germline assignment: CDR1 KGHSH and CDR2 LQKENI. The J gene is TRBJ2-5, the V gene TRBV18; D is possibly TRBD2 (6 bases). Sequences were derived from CD4+ or CD8+ T cells sorted from blood, sampled in a trial of the OX40 agonist ivuxolimab. The receptor's source is an adult with an advanced solid tumor such as melanoma, head and neck, liver or kidney cancer. CDR3 nucleotide sequence: TGTGCCAGCTCACCTGGGGGGGAGACCCAGTACTTC. This sequence encodes CASSPGGETQYF.